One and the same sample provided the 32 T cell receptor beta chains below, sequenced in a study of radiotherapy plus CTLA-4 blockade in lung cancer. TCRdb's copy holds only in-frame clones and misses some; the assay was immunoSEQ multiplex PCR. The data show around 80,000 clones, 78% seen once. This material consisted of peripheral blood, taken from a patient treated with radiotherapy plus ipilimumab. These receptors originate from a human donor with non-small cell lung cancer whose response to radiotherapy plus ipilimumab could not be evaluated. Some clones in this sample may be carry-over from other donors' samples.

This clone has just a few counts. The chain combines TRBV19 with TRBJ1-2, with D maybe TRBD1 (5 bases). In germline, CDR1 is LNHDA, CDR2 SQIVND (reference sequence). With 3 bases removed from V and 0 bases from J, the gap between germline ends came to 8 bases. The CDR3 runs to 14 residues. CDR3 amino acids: CASSIRTTNYGYTF. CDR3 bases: TGTGCCAGTAGTATCCGGACAACTAACTATGGCTACACCTTC.

The CDR3 is CASSRADYPQDEQFF. CDR3 bases: TGTGCCAGCAGTCGAGCGGACTATCCCCAGGATGAGCAGTTCTTC. V gene TRBV27 combines with J gene TRBJ2-1, with D possibly TRBD2 on 6 matching bases. Looked up from germline, CDR1 is MNHEY and CDR2 is SMNVEV (reference sequence). The CDR3 is 15 amino acids. Between the trimmed V and J ends, which lost 5 bases and 8 bases, there was a span of 19 bases.

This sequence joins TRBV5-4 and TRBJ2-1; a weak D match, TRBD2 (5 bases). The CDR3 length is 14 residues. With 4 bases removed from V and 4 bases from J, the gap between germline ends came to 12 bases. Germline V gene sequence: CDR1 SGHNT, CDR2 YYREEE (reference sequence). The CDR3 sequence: CASSRSSGYNEQFF. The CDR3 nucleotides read TGTGCCAGCAGCCGTTCAAGCGGATACAATGAGCAGTTCTTC.

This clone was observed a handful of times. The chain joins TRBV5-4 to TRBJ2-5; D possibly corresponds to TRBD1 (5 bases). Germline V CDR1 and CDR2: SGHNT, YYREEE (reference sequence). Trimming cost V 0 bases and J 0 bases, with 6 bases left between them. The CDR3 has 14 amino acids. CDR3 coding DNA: TGTGCCAGCAGCTTGGGACAGCACCAAGAGACCCAGTACTTC. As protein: CASSLGQHQETQYF. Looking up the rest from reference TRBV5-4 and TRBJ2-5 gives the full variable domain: ETGVTQSPTHLIKTRGQQVTLRCSSQSGHNTVSWYQQALGQGPQFIFQYYREEENGRGNFPPRFSGLQFPNYSSELNVNALELDDSALYLCASSLGQHQETQYFGPGTRLLVL.

CDR3 amino acids: CASSLFLDDRDYEQYF. In nucleotides, the CDR3 is TGTGCCAGCAGCTTATTTCTTGACGACAGAGACTACGAGCAGTACTTC. The V gene is TRBV7-6, the J gene TRBJ2-7, with D possibly being TRBD1 (5 bases). CDR3 length equals 16 residues. CDR1 and CDR2 from the germline V gene are SGHVS and FNYEAQ. Trimming removed 2 bases at V and 3 bases at J, with 17 bases between.

DNA for the CDR3: TGTGCCAGCAGCTCCTCCCGGGACAGGTCGCACGAGCAGTACTTC. Encoded protein: CASSSSRDRSHEQYF. The J gene is TRBJ2-7, the V gene TRBV11-2; 8 bases align to TRBD1. The CDR3 covers 15 residues. Germline CDR1 SGHAT, CDR2 FQNNGV. Germline trimming cut 4 bases from V and 5 bases from J; bases unmatched to any gene: 10.

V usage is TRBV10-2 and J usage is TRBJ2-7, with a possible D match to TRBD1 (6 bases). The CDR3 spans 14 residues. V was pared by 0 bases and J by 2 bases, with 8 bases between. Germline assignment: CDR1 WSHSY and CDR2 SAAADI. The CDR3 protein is CASSESRTAYEQYF. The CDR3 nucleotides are TGCGCCAGCAGTGAGTCGAGGACAGCCTACGAGCAGTACTTC.

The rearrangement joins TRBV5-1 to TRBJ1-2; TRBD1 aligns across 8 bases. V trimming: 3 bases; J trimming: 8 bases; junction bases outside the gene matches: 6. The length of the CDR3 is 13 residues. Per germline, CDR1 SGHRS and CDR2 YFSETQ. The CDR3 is CASSSGQGDGYTF. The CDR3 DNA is TGCGCCAGCAGCTCTGGACAGGGTGACGGCTACACCTTC.

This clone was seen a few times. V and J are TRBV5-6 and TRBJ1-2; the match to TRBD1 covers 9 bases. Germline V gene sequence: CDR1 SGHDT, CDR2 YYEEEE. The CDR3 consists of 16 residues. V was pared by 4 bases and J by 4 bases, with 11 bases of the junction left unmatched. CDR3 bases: TGTGCCAGCAGCCCCGGGACAGGGTCAGGTCTCTATGGCTACACCTTC. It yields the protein CASSPGTGSGLYGYTF.

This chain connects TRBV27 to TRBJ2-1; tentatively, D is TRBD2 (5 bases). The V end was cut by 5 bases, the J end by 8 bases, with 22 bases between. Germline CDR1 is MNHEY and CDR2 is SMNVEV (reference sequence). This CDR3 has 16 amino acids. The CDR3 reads CASSPFIGVPLDEQFF. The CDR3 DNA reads TGTGCCAGCAGTCCCTTTATCGGGGTCCCTTTGGATGAGCAGTTCTTC.

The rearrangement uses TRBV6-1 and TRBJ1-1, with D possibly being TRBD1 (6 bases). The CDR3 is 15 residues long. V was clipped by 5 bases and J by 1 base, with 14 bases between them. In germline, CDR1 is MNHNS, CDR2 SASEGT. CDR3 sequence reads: CASSKNRARNTEAFF. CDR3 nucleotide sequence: TGTGCCAGCAGTAAAAACAGGGCTCGGAACACTGAAGCTTTCTTT.

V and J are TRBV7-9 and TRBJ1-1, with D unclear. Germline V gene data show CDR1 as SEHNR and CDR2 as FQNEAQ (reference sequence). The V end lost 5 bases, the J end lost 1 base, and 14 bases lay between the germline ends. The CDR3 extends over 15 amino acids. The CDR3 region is CASSPNFTSNTEAFF. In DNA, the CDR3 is TGTGCCAGCAGCCCCAACTTTACTTCGAACACTGAAGCTTTCTTT.

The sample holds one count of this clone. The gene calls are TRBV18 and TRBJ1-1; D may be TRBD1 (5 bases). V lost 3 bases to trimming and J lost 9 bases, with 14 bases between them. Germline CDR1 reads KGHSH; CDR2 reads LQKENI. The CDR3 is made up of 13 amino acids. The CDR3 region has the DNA TGTGCCAGCTCACCCCTCGGGGAGGGACAAGCTTTCTTT. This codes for CASSPLGEGQAFF.

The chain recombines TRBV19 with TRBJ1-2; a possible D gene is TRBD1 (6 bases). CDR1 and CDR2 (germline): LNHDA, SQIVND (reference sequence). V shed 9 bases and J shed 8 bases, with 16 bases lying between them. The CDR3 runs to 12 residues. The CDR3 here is CARRWGGRGYTF. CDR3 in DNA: TGTGCCAGGCGCTGGGGGGGGCGAGGCTACACCTTC. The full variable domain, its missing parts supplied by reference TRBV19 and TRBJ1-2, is DGGITQSPKYLFRKEGQNVTLSCEQNLNHDAMYWYRQDPGQGLRLIYYSQIVNDFQKGDIAEGYSVSREKKESFPLTVTSAQKNPTAFYLCARRWGGRGYTFGSGTRLTVV.

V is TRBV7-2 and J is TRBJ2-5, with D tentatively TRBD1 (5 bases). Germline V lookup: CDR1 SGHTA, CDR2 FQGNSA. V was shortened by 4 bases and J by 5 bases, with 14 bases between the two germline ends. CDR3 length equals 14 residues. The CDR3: CASSSSGLWETQYF. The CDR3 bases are TGTGCCAGCAGCTCGTCAGGGTTGTGGGAGACCCAGTACTTC.

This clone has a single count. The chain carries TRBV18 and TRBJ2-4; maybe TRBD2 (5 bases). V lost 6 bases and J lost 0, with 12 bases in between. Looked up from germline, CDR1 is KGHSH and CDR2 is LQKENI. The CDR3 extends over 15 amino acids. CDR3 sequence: CASSGENLAKNIQYF. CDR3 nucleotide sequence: TGTGCCAGCTCCGGGGAAAACCTAGCCAAAAACATTCAGTACTTC. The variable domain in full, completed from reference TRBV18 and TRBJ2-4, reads NAGVMQNPRHLVRRRGQEARLRCSPMKGHSHVYWYRQLPEEGLKFMVYLQKENIIDESGMPKERFSAEFPKEGPSILRIQQVVRGDSAAYFCASSGENLAKNIQYFGAGTRLSVL.

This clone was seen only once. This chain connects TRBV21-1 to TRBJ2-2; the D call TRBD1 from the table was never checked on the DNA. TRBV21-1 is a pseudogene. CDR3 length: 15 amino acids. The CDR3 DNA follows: TGTGCCAGCAGCAAAGGACAGGGAGACACCGGGGAGCTGTTTTTT. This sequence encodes CASSKGQGDTGELFF.

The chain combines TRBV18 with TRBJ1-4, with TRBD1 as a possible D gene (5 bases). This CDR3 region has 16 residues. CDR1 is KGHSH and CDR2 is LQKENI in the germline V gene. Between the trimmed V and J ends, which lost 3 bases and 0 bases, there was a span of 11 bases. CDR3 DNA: TGTGCCAGCTCACCGGGACTGACCTCAACTAATGAAAAACTGTTTTTT. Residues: CASSPGLTSTNEKLFF. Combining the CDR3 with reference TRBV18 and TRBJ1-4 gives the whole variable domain NAGVMQNPRHLVRRRGQEARLRCSPMKGHSHVYWYRQLPEEGLKFMVYLQKENIIDESGMPKERFSAEFPKEGPSILRIQQVVRGDSAAYFCASSPGLTSTNEKLFFGSGTQLSVL.

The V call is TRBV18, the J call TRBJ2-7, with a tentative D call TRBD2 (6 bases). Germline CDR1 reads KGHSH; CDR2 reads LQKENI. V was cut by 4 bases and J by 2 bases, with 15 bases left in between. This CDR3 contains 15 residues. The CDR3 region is CASSRLGGAAYEQYF. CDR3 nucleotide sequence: TGTGCCAGCTCACGCCTCGGAGGGGCCGCCTACGAGCAGTACTTC.

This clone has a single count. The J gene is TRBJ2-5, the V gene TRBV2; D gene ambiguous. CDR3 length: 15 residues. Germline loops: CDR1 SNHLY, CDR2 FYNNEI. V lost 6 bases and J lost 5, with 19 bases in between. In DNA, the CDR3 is TGTGCCAGCAGGACGGGTGCTGGAATTCGGGAGACCCAGTACTTC. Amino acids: CASRTGAGIRETQYF.

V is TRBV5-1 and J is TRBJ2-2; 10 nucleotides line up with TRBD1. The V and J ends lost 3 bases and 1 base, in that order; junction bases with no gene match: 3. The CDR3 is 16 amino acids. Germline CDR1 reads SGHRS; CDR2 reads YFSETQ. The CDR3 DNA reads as TGCGCCAGCAGCTCCGACAGGGGGCTGAACACCGGGGAGCTGTTTTTT. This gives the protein CASSSDRGLNTGELFF.

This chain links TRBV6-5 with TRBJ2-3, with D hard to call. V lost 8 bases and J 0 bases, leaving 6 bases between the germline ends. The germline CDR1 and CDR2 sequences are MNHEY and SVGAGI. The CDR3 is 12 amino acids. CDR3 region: CASGGSTDTQYF. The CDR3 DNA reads TGTGCCAGCGGCGGTAGCACAGATACGCAGTATTTT.

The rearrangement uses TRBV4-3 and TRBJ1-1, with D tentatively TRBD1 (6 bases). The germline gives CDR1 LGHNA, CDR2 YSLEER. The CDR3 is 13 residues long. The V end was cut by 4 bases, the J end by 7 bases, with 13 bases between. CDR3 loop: CASSLQQGIEAFF. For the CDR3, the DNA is TGCGCCAGCAGCCTTCAACAGGGTATTGAAGCTTTCTTT.

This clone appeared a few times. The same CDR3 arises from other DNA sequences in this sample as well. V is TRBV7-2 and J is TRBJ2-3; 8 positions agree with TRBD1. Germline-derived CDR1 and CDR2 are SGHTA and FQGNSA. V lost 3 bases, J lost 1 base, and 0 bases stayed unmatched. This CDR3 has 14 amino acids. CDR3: CASSLDRGTDTQYF. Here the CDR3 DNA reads TGTGCCAGCAGCTTGGACAGGGGCACAGATACGCAGTATTTT.

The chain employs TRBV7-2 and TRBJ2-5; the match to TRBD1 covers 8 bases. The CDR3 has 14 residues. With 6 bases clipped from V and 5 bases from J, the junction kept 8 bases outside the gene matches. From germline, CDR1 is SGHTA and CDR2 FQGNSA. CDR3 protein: CASRTTGGWETQYF. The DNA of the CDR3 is TGTGCCAGCAGAACTACAGGGGGATGGGAGACCCAGTACTTC.

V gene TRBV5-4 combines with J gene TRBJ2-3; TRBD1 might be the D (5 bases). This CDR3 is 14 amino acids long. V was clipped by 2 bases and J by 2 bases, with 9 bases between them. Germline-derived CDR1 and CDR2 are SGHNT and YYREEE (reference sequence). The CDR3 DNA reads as TGTGCCAGCAGCTTCAAGACAGACACAGATACGCAGTATTTT. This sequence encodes CASSFKTDTDTQYF.

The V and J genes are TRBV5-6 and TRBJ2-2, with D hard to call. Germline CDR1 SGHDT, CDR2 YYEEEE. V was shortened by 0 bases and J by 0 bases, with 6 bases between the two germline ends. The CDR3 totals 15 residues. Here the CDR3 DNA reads TGTGCCAGCAGCTTGGCCCAGTCGAACACCGGGGAGCTGTTTTTT. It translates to CASSLAQSNTGELFF.

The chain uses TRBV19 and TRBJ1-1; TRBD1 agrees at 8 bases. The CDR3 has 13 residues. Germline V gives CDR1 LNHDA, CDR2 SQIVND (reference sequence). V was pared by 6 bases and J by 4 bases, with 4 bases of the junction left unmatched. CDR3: CASSGDRGTEAFF. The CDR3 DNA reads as TGTGCCAGTAGCGGAGACAGGGGCACTGAAGCTTTCTTT.

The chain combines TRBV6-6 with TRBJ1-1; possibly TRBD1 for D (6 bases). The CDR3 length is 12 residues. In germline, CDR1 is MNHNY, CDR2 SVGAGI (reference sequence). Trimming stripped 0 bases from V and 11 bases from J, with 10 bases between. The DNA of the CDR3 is TGTGCCAGCAGTTACTCGGGACAAAGGGCTTTCTTT. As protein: CASSYSGQRAFF.

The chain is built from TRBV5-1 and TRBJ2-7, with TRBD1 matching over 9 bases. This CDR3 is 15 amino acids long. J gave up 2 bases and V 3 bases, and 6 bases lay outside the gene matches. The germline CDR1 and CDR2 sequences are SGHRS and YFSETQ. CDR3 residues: CASSSGQGSPYEQYF. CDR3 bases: TGCGCCAGCAGCTCCGGACAGGGGTCCCCCTACGAGCAGTACTTC.

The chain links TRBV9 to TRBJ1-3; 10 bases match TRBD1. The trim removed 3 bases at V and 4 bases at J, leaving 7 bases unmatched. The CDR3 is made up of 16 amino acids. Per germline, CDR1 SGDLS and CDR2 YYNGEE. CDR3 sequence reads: CASSGQGAVAGNTIYF. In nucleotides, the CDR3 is TGTGCCAGCAGCGGACAGGGGGCGGTTGCAGGAAACACCATATATTTT.

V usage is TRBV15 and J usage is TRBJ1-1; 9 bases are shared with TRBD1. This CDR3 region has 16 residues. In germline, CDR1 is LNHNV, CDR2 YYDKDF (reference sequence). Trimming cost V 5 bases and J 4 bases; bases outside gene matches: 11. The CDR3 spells CATSFDRGAGGTEAFF. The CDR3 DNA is TGTGCCACCAGCTTTGACAGGGGGGCTGGGGGCACTGAAGCTTTCTTT.